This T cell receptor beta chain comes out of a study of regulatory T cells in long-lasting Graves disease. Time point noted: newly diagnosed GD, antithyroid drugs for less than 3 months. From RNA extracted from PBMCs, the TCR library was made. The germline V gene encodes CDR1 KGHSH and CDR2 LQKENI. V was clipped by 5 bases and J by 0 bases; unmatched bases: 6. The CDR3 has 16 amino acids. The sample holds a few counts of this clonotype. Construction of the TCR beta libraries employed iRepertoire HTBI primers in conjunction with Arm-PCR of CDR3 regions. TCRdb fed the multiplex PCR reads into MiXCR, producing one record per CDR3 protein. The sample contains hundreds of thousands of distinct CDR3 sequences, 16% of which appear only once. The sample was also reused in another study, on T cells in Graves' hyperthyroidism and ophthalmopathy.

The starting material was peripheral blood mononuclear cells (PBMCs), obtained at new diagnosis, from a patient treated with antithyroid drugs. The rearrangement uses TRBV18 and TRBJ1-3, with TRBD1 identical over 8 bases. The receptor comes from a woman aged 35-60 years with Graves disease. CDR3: CASSTITGGSGNTIYF. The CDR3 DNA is TGTGCCAGCTCAACTATTACAGGGGGCTCTGGAAACACCATATATTTT.